These 10 T cell receptor beta chains share one sample of origin, sequenced in a study of blood T cell repertoires in COVID-19. TCRdb's table, derived via immunoSEQ multiplex PCR, lists solely in-frame clones and lacks some. The table records 300,000 to 400,000 clones, roughly 90% of them present only once. Sequenced: peripheral blood. These receptor sequences come from a woman in her 70s with COVID-19, enrolled during active disease.

This chain uses TRBV29-1 with TRBJ2-7; D gene uncertain. CDR3 length: 15 residues. Germline lookup yields CDR1 SQVTM and CDR2 ANQGSEA. Trimming cost V 1 base and J 0 bases, with 13 bases left between them. The CDR3 reads CSVEVDPTNSYEQYF. In DNA, the CDR3 is TGCAGCGTTGAAGTAGACCCGACAAACTCCTACGAGCAGTACTTC.

The V gene is TRBV3-1 (or the pseudogene TRBV3-2), the J gene TRBJ1-3; TRBD1 matches 7 bases. This CDR3 region has 16 residues. The V segment lost 6 bases and the J segment 6 bases; nucleotides outside the gene matches: 14. The germline gives CDR1 LGHDT, CDR2 YNNKEL (reference sequence). CDR3 nucleotide sequence: TGTGCCAGCAGTCAACGAACCGGGACAGTTGAAAACACCATATATTTT. This translates into CASSQRTGTVENTIYF.

The chain recombines TRBV6-6 with TRBJ2-7; 7 nucleotides match TRBD1. J was trimmed by 2 bases and V by 5 bases; bases with no gene match: 9. This CDR3 spans 15 amino acids. Germline V gene sequence: CDR1 MNHNY, CDR2 SVGAGI (reference sequence). The DNA of the CDR3 is TGTGCCAGCAGTCGCGACCCCGGGACAGCCTACGAGCAGTACTTC. The encoded protein is CASSRDPGTAYEQYF.

V and J are TRBV9 and TRBJ2-1; TRBD2 might be the D (5 bases). Germline CDR1 reads SGDLS; CDR2 reads YYNGEE. V dropped 0 bases and J dropped 0 bases, with 7 bases sitting between them. The CDR3 spans 15 residues. CDR3 bases: TGTGCCAGCAGCGTAGAAGGAGGCTCCTACAATGAGCAGTTCTTC. This codes for CASSVEGGSYNEQFF. Complete variable domain (other parts from reference TRBV9 and TRBJ2-1): DSGVTQTPKHLITATGQRVTLRCSPRSGDLSVYWYQQSLDQGLQFLIQYYNGEERAKGNILERFSAQQFPDLHSELNLSSLELGDSALYFCASSVEGGSYNEQFFGPGTRLTVL.

This sequence joins TRBV18 and TRBJ1-3; D is undetermined. V lost 3 bases to trimming and J lost 2 bases, with 14 bases between them. The CDR3 consists of 16 residues. Germline CDR1 KGHSH, CDR2 LQKENI. The CDR3 is CASSPALPPTGNTIYF. CDR3 nucleotides: TGTGCCAGCTCACCGGCCCTTCCACCAACTGGAAACACCATATATTTT. The whole variable domain, remainder taken from reference TRBV18 and TRBJ1-3, is NAGVMQNPRHLVRRRGQEARLRCSPMKGHSHVYWYRQLPEEGLKFMVYLQKENIIDESGMPKERFSAEFPKEGPSILRIQQVVRGDSAAYFCASSPALPPTGNTIYFGEGSWLTVV.

The chain uses TRBV5-1 and TRBJ2-5, with D perhaps matching TRBD2 (7 bases). The germline V gene has CDR1 SGHRS and CDR2 YFSETQ. This CDR3 contains 16 residues. Between the trimmed V and J ends, which lost 4 bases and 2 bases, there was a span of 18 bases. Written as DNA, the CDR3 is TGCGCCAGCAGCCGGGGGGCAGGGCCCCTTCAAGAGACCCAGTACTTC. This translates into CASSRGAGPLQETQYF.

J is TRBJ1-4 and V is TRBV27; D not certain. The CDR3 loop spans 12 amino acids. CDR1 is MNHEY and CDR2 is SMNVEV in the germline V gene (reference sequence). Trimming removed 5 bases at V and 10 bases at J, with 11 bases between. The CDR3 reads CASSGRVRKLFF. In nucleotides, the CDR3 is TGTGCCAGCAGTGGCCGGGTACGAAAACTGTTTTTT. Drawing the rest from reference TRBV27 and TRBJ1-4, the complete variable domain is EAQVTQNPRYLITVTGKKLTVTCSQNMNHEYMSWYRQDPGLGLRQIYYSMNVEVTDKGDVPEGYKVSRKEKRNFPLILESPSPNQTSLYFCASSGRVRKLFFGSGTQLSVL.

The J gene is TRBJ1-6, the V gene TRBV5-1; 7 positions match TRBD1. The CDR3 is 15 residues long. Germline values: CDR1 SGHRS, CDR2 YFSETQ. The trim removed 4 bases at V and 10 bases at J, leaving 11 bases unmatched. CDR3 coding DNA: TGCGCCAGCAGCGCCCTACAGGGGCGCGGATCACCCCTCCACTTT. As protein: CASSALQGRGSPLHF. Full variable domain (remainder filled in from reference TRBV5-1 and TRBJ1-6): KAGVTQTPRYLIKTRGQQVTLSCSPISGHRSVSWYQQTPGQGLQFLFEYFSETQRNKGNFPGRFSGRQFSNSRSEMNVSTLELGDSALYLCASSALQGRGSPLHFGNGTRLTVT.

V is TRBV7-9 and J is TRBJ2-2; 10 bases are a match to TRBD1. Germline V gives CDR1 SEHNR, CDR2 FQNEAQ (reference sequence). Trimming took 5 bases from V and 8 from J; bases not matched to a gene: 8. The CDR3 is 15 residues long. For the CDR3, the DNA is TGTGCCAGCAGCCTGGGACAGGGGTTCCGGGGGGAGCTGTTTTTT. Translating it yields CASSLGQGFRGELFF.

The V and J genes are TRBV7-2 and TRBJ2-7, with 9 bases matching TRBD1. Trimming cost V 5 bases and J 6 bases; bases outside gene matches: 8. This CDR3 spans 14 amino acids. Germline values: CDR1 SGHTA, CDR2 FQGNSA. The DNA for the CDR3 is TGTGCCAGCAGCCTATGGACAGGGGAGGGCGAGCAGTACTTC. This sequence encodes CASSLWTGEGEQYF. Complete variable domain (other parts from reference TRBV7-2 and TRBJ2-7): GAGVSQSPSNKVTEKGKDVELRCDPISGHTALYWYRQSLGQGLEFLIYFQGNSAPDKSGLPSDRFSAERTGGSVSTLTIQRTQQEDSAVYLCASSLWTGEGEQYFGPGTRLTVT.